Presented here are 13 T cell receptor beta chains from one specimen sequenced in a study of regulatory T cells in long-lasting Graves disease (dated by TCRdb to about 2021). This sample's time point label indicates: newly diagnosed GD, antithyroid drugs for less than 3 months. RNA was extracted from PBMCs in TRIzol for both TCR sequencing and RNA sequencing. The library was produced with multiplex PCR. Sequencing relied on an Illumina HiSeq 4000. To build TCR beta libraries, CDR3 regions were amplified by Arm-PCR using iRepertoire HTBI primers. TCRdb ran its own pipeline on the public reads, namely fastp trimming at Q25 and MiXCR clone calling, and kept in-frame beta chains. Identical CDR3 protein sequences are pooled into one entry, listed with their most common genes and DNA. This sample gives some 370,000 distinct CDR3 sequences in total; 10% to 15% of them show up just once. Together, the top ten hold approximately 17% of the sample.

The same data also went into a second study, on T cells in Graves' hyperthyroidism and ophthalmopathy.

The specimen was peripheral blood mononuclear cells (PBMCs), collected at new diagnosis, from a patient treated with antithyroid drugs. The receptor source for this set is a woman aged 18-29 years with Graves disease. Donor details come from another sample of the same person, matched by shared clones.

This clonotype has ten or more counts. The chain links TRBV18 to TRBJ1-4; maybe TRBD1 (5 bases). V was trimmed by 2 bases and J by 0 bases, leaving 10 bases between them. Germline V gene lookup returns CDR1 KGHSH and CDR2 LQKENI. The CDR3 has 16 residues. DNA of the CDR3: TGTGCCAGCTCACCAGTGTTGGGGGCAACTAATGAAAAACTGTTTTTT. This encodes CASSPVLGATNEKLFF.

The rearrangement uses TRBV7-9 and TRBJ2-1; D may be TRBD2 (5 bases). Germline V gene sequence: CDR1 SEHNR, CDR2 FQNEAQ (reference sequence). This CDR3 contains 16 residues. Trimming stripped 5 bases from V and 15 bases from J, with 29 bases between. The chain's CDR3 is CASSPEGSYTPRSWFF. The DNA of the CDR3 is TGTGCCAGCAGCCCCGAGGGTAGTTACACCCCCCGGTCGTGGTTCTTC.

This clonotype was detected ten times or more. V gene TRBV2 combines with J gene TRBJ2-7, with D maybe TRBD2 (6 bases). The germline gives CDR1 SNHLY, CDR2 FYNNEI. This CDR3 region has 13 residues. Trimming took 7 bases from V and 3 from J, leaving 13 bases between them. CDR3 amino acids: CASTEGTRYEQYV. CDR3 bases: TGTGCCAGCACGGAAGGGACTCGCTACGAGCAGTACGTC.

This clonotype was found many times. The rearrangement joins TRBV2 to TRBJ2-7, with unresolved D. The germline V gene encodes CDR1 SNHLY and CDR2 FYNNEI. V was cut by 1 base and J by 9 bases, with 10 bases left in between. The CDR3 spans 12 residues. The CDR3 protein is CASSEEAAVQYV. As DNA, the CDR3 is TGTGCCAGCAGTGAAGAGGCGGCGGTGCAGTACGTC.

This clonotype has at least ten counts. This CDR3 reads CASSNRSGGQYF. As DNA, the CDR3 is TGTGCCAGCAGCAATCGCTCCGGGGGGCAGTATTTT. The V and J genes are TRBV11-2 and TRBJ2-3, with a possible D match to TRBD2 (6 bases). CDR1 is SGHAT and CDR2 is FQNNGV in the germline V gene. Trimming removed 5 bases at V and 11 bases at J, with 14 bases between. The CDR3 totals 12 residues.

Note on this clonotype: A much bigger clone sits one base away, suggesting this may be a read error. The chain combines TRBV2 with TRBJ1-4; TRBD1 aligns across 8 bases. Germline assignment: CDR1 SNHLY and CDR2 FYNNEI. The CDR3 is 14 amino acids. For the CDR3, the DNA is TGTGCCAGCAGTGAGAACAGGGGGAATGAAAGACTGTTTTTT. Its protein is CASSENRGNERLFF.

This clonotype has a count of ten or more. The rearrangement joins TRBV12-3 or TRBV12-4 to TRBJ2-2; D may be TRBD2 (5 bases). V lost 3 bases to trimming and J lost 4 bases, with 12 bases between them. The CDR3 spans 15 residues. The CDR3 region has the DNA TGTGCCAGCAGTTTGAGGGTTTCGGGCACCGGGGAGCTGTTTTTT. Translated, it gives CASSLRVSGTGELFF.

Many counts were recorded for this clonotype. This chain joins TRBV20-1 and TRBJ1-2; D is unclear. Germline V gene sequence: CDR1 DFQATT, CDR2 SNEGSKA (reference sequence). Trimming took 3 bases from V and 6 from J, leaving 8 bases between them. The length of the CDR3 is 11 residues. The CDR3 sequence: CSARNLNGYTF. CDR3 coding DNA: TGCAGTGCTAGGAACCTTAATGGCTACACCTTC.

The chain links TRBV7-2 to TRBJ2-5; either TRBD1 or TRBD2 may fit D (5 bases each). The CDR3 loop spans 14 amino acids. Trimming cost V 5 bases and J 7 bases, with 17 bases left between them. Germline V gene lookup returns CDR1 SGHTA and CDR2 FQGNSA. The CDR3 region is CASSPGPAYGTQYF. The DNA for the CDR3 is TGTGCCAGCAGCCCGGGACCAGCGTATGGGACCCAGTACTTC. The full variable domain, with the rest looked up from reference TRBV7-2 and TRBJ2-5, is GAGVSQSPSNKVTEKGKDVELRCDPISGHTALYWYRQSLGQGLEFLIYFQGNSAPDKSGLPSDRFSAERTGGSVSTLTIQRTQQEDSAVYLCASSPGPAYGTQYFGPGTRLLVL.

The chain recombines TRBV5-1 with TRBJ2-3; 11 bases line up with TRBD2. The junction had 24 bases not matched to a gene; V was cut back by 6 bases and J by 3 bases. Germline lookup yields CDR1 SGHRS and CDR2 YFSETQ. CDR3 size: 21 residues. CDR3 protein: CASTPEGSGLADFRGTDTQYF. For the CDR3, the DNA is TGCGCCAGCACCCCTGAAGGCTCGGGACTAGCGGACTTCCGGGGGACAGATACGCAGTATTTT.

This clonotype was counted many times. The genes are TRBV11-2 and TRBJ2-1; perhaps TRBD1 as D (6 bases). This CDR3 contains 17 residues. From germline, CDR1 is SGHAT and CDR2 FQNNGV. Between the trimmed V and J ends, which lost 4 bases and 3 bases, there was a span of 19 bases. CDR3 DNA sequence: TGTGCCAGCAGCTCCCTCCACTCCGGGACACGCTACAATGAGCAGTTCTTC. Translating it yields CASSSLHSGTRYNEQFF.

This clonotype was counted a few times. V usage is TRBV2 and J usage is TRBJ2-4; D might be TRBD2 (6 bases). V shed 8 bases and J shed 6 bases, with 14 bases lying between them. This CDR3 spans 13 amino acids. Germline CDR1 reads SNHLY; CDR2 reads FYNNEI. CDR3 nucleotide sequence: TGTGCCAGCTCGAGCGGGCCTGGAAACATTCAGTACTTC. Its translation is CASSSGPGNIQYF.

The V and J genes are TRBV2 and TRBJ2-1, with D tentatively TRBD2 (5 bases). The J call could be wrong; TRBJ2-5 is a better fit for the DNA end. Germline V CDR1 and CDR2: SNHLY, FYNNEI. This CDR3 is built from 17 residues. The CDR3 region has the DNA TGTGCCAGCAGTGAAGGGGGTAGTGAGGGCTACGAAGAGACCCAGTACTTC. Translation: CASSEGGSEGYEETQYF.